Sequencing of this TCR beta chain was carried out in a study of breast tumors, draining lymph nodes, adjacent tissues. Breast cancer patients provided tissue from their axillary draining lymph nodes. Between the trimmed V and J ends, which lost 2 bases and 4 bases, there was a span of 12 bases. Germline lookup yields CDR1 SGHTS and CDR2 YDEGEE. The CDR3 is 14 amino acids. TCRdb fed the multiplex PCR reads into MiXCR, producing one record per CDR3 protein. The sample lists 130,000 or so distinct CDR3 sequences, more than 20% seen once, with around 2.7% in the top ten. General study results and limits: Compared with lymph nodes, tumors were less diverse; compared with nontumor tissue, more. Luminal-like breast cancer showed significantly higher tumor–nontumor repertoire similarity than basal-like. Data only fit, rather than demonstrated, lymph node origin of most tumor T cells.

This clonotype has at least ten counts. Its antigen is not identified. The TCR originated in a female donor with breast cancer. Some clones in this sample may be carry-over from other donors' samples. The sequenced material came from axillary lymph node tissue. The V gene is TRBV5-8, the J gene TRBJ1-2; no clear D. The CDR3: CASSFVGWGYGYTF. The CDR3 DNA reads as TGTGCCAGCAGCTTTGTGGGCTGGGGCTATGGCTACACCTTC.